These 11 T cell receptor beta chains were all obtained from the same sample, sequenced in a study. Treg sorting used a CD4+CD25+CD127-/low gate. TCRdb re-derived calls from the 5' RACE reads in MiXCR, one entry per CDR3 protein. There are over 40,000 distinct CDR3 sequences in the sample; 22% occur only once, and around 4% lies in the top ten. What was sequenced was Tregs sorted from blood. Source of these receptors: a female donor with breast cancer.

The CDR3 loop reads CASSASSGSNYEQYF. The CDR3 bases are TGTGCCAGCAGCGCTTCTAGCGGGAGTAACTACGAGCAGTACTTC. The chain joins TRBV5-5 to TRBJ2-7, with 10 bases aligning to TRBD2. Germline CDR1 and CDR2: SGHKS and YYEKEE (reference sequence). The CDR3 sequence is 15 residues long. Trimming at V came to 4 bases and at J to 3 bases, leaving 7 bases not matched to a gene.

V gene TRBV11-2 combines with J gene TRBJ2-3; tentatively, D is TRBD1 (6 bases). The CDR3 totals 15 residues. V lost 5 bases and J 3 bases, leaving 15 bases between the germline ends. Germline V CDR1 and CDR2: SGHAT, FQNNGV. CDR3 protein: CASSHFRGRTDTQYF. In nucleotides, the CDR3 is TGTGCCAGCAGCCACTTTAGGGGGAGAACAGATACGCAGTATTTT.

This clonotype was observed a handful of times. Here the CDR3 omits its conserved ending phenylalanine or tryptophan, so a read error is the likely source. The chain has TRBV29-1 and TRBJ2-3, with 10 bases aligning to TRBD2. V was pared by 6 bases and J by 6 bases, with 15 bases of the junction left unmatched. The CDR3 has 16 amino acids. The germline V gene has CDR1 SQVTM and CDR2 ANQGSEA. The CDR3 sequence is CSVSGTSVRVGDTQYL. CDR3 DNA: TGCAGCGTCTCCGGGACTAGCGTTCGCGTGGGGGATACGCAGTATTTA.

The sample holds a few counts of this clonotype. The chain combines TRBV30 with TRBJ1-1; D is unresolved. V lost 3 bases to trimming and J lost 1 base, with 3 bases between them. CDR3 length equals 11 residues. Germline CDR1 GTSNPN, CDR2 SVGIG (reference sequence). The DNA of the CDR3 is TGTGCCTGGAGCAAGAACACTGAAGCTTTCTTT. It is translated as CAWSKNTEAFF.

V usage is TRBV28 and J usage is TRBJ2-5; 13 bases fit TRBD2. The germline V gene has CDR1 MDHEN and CDR2 SYDVKM. The CDR3 has 17 residues. With V trimmed by 2 bases and J by 3 bases, 6 bases remained unmatched. Written as DNA, the CDR3 is TGTGCCAGCAGTTTAAAGGGGGGGACTAGCGGGAAAGAGACCCAGTACTTC. It specifies CASSLKGGTSGKETQYF.

This clonotype has more than one count but fewer than ten. V usage is TRBV4-1 and J usage is TRBJ2-1, with TRBD2 identical over 14 bases. V lost 5 bases to trimming and J lost 9 bases; unmatched junction nucleotides: 6. From germline, CDR1 is MGHRA and CDR2 YSYEKL. This CDR3 spans 15 amino acids. CDR3 coding DNA: TGCGCCAGCAGCTTGGGACTAGCGGGAGCTATTGAGCAGTTCTTC. This gives the protein CASSLGLAGAIEQFF.

The sample holds many counts of this clonotype. The chain joins TRBV2 to TRBJ2-5; the match to TRBD1 covers 11 bases. This CDR3 spans 15 amino acids. Germline V lookup: CDR1 SNHLY, CDR2 FYNNEI. V was clipped by 3 bases and J by 4 bases; unmatched bases: 4. CDR3 DNA sequence: TGTGCCAGCAGTGACACCGGGACAGGGGGAGAGACCCAGTACTTC. Amino acid sequence: CASSDTGTGGETQYF.

This clonotype was detected a few times. This sequence joins TRBV5-1 and TRBJ2-2, with 10 bases that match TRBD1. J was trimmed by 7 bases and V by 3 bases; bases with no gene match: 9. This CDR3 comprises 16 residues. Germline V gene sequence: CDR1 SGHRS, CDR2 YFSETQ. CDR3 region: CASSYAGTGEGGELFF. CDR3 sequence (DNA): TGCGCCAGCAGCTATGCCGGGACAGGGGAAGGCGGGGAGCTGTTTTTT.

Note on this clonotype: Likely a read error: the CDR3 ends without its conserved phenylalanine or tryptophan. The V and J genes are TRBV5-1 and TRBJ2-1; 10 bases fit TRBD1. V was pared by 0 bases and J by 7 bases, with 16 bases of the junction left unmatched. The CDR3 spans 19 residues. Germline V CDR1 and CDR2: SGHRS, YFSETQ. CDR3 DNA sequence: TGCGCCAGCAGCTTGGCCTTGCTTTTCCGGGACAGGGGTGGAAATGAGCAGTTCCTC. Translated: CASSLALLFRDRGGNEQFL.

Regarding this clonotype: Mismatch with germline at one junction end may stem from a read error. The CDR3 is CASSFVPGDRQETQHF. Here the CDR3 DNA reads TGTGCCAGCAGTTTTGTGCCGGGAGATCGACAAGAGACCCAGCACTTC. This sequence joins TRBV28 and TRBJ2-5, with a weak D call TRBD2 (6 bases). Per germline, CDR1 MDHEN and CDR2 SYDVKM. The CDR3 contains 16 residues.

This clonotype was counted a single time. This chain connects TRBV7-9 to TRBJ2-1; 12 bases agree with TRBD2. The CDR3 is made up of 19 amino acids. Trimming at V came to 5 bases and at J to 4 bases, leaving 15 bases not matched to a gene. Germline V lookup: CDR1 SEHNR, CDR2 FQNEAQ (reference sequence). CDR3 sequence reads: CASSPPGPSGRAGYNEQFF. The CDR3 nucleotides are TGTGCCAGCAGCCCACCCGGTCCTAGCGGGAGGGCCGGTTACAATGAGCAGTTCTTC.